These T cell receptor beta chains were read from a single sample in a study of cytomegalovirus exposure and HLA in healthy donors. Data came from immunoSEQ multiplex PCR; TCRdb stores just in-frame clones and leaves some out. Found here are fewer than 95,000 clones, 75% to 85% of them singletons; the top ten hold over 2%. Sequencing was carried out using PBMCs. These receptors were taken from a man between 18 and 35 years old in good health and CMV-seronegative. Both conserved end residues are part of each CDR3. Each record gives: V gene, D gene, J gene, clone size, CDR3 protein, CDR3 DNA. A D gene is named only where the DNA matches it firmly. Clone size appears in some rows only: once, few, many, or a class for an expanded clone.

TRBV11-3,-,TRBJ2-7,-,CASSLSAGEQYF,TGTGCCAGCAGCTTAAGTGCCGGCGAGCAGTACTTC
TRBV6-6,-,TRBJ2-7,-,CASRVGRGLLYEQYF,TGTGCCAGCAGGGTCGGTAGGGGACTGCTTTACGAGCAGTACTTC
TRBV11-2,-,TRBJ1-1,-,CASSLERGGSRTEAFF,TGTGCCAGCAGCTTAGAGCGGGGGGGTAGCAGGACTGAAGCTTTCTTT
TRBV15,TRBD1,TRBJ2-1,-,CATSRDRGANEQFF,TGTGCCACCAGCAGGGACAGGGGAGCAAATGAGCAGTTCTTC
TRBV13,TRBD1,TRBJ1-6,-,CASSRQGTLTPLHF,TGTGCCAGCAGCCGACAGGGAACCCTAACACCCCTCCACTTT
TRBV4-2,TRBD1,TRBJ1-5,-,CASSHTGASNQPQHF,TGTGCCAGCAGCCACACAGGGGCCAGCAATCAGCCCCAGCATTTT
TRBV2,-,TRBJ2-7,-,CASAGQYASEQYF,TGTGCCAGCGCCGGACAGTACGCAAGCGAGCAGTACTTC
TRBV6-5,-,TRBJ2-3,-,CASSYGTYTDTQYF,TGTGCCAGCAGTTATGGGACTTACACAGATACGCAGTATTTT
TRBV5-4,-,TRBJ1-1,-,CASSFRGVNTEAFF,TGTGCCAGCAGCTTCCGGGGGGTTAACACTGAAGCTTTCTTT
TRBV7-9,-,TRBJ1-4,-,CASSPDGGFNEKLFF,TGTGCCAGCAGCCCAGACGGAGGCTTTAATGAAAAACTGTTTTTT
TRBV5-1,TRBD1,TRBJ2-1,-,CASSGITGTGVNNEQFF,TGCGCCAGCAGCGGAATCACCGGGACAGGGGTAAACAATGAGCAGTTCTTC
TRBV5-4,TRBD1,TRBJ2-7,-,CASSFRGGQGPNYEQYF,TGTGCCAGCAGCTTCCGGGGGGGACAGGGGCCAAACTACGAGCAGTACTTC
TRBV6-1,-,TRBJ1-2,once,CASSLTGNYGYTF,TGTGCCAGCAGTCTCACAGGGAACTATGGCTACACCTTC
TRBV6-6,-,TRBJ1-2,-,CASLPTQGDYGYTF,TGTGCCAGCTTACCGACTCAGGGTGACTATGGCTACACCTTC
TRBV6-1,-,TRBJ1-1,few,CASRIAGGYTEAFF,TGTGCCAGCAGGATTGCAGGTGGCTACACTGAAGCTTTCTTT
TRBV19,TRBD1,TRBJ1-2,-,CAARGVDYGYTF,TGTGCCGCCAGGGGGGTTGACTATGGCTACACCTTC
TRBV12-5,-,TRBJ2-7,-,CASGLDWEQYF,TGTGCTAGTGGTCTGGACTGGGAGCAGTACTTC